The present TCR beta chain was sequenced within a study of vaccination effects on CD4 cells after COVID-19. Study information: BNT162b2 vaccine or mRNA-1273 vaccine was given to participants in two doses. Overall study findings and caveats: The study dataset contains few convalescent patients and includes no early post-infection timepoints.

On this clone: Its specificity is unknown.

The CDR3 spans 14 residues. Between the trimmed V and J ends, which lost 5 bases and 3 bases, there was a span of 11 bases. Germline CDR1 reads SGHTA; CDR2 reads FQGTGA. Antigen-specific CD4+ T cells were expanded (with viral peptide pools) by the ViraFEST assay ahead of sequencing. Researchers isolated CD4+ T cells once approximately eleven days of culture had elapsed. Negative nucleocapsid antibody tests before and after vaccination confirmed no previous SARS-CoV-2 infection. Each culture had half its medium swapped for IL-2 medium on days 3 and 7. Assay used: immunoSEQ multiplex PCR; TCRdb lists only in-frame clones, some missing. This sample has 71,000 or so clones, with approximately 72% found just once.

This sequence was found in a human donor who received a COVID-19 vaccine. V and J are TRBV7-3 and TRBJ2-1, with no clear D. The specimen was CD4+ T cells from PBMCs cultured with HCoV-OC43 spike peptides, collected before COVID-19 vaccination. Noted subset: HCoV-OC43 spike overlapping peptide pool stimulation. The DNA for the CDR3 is TGTGCCAGCAGCCAAAGTCCAGGCTACAATGAGCAGTTCTTC. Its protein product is CASSQSPGYNEQFF.